The rows below give T cell receptor beta chains drawn from one sample of a study of T-cell memory formation after mild COVID-19. TCRdb re-derived calls from the 5' RACE reads in MiXCR, one entry per CDR3 protein. The sample has 150,000 to 200,000 distinct CDR3 sequences, approximately 16% seen once. What was sequenced was PBMCs or a T cell subset sorted from them (not recorded which). These receptors originate from an adult woman who had mild COVID-19 (a few samples of this study predate the infection). Cell type and time point are not known. CDR3s include the opening cysteine and the closing phenylalanine or tryptophan. D genes are given only for firm matches. The size field is filled for only some rows; it gives once, few, many or a size class.

j_gene | abundance | d_gene | len | v_gene | CDR3nt | CDR3aa
TRBJ2-7 | . | . | 14 | TRBV5-6 | TGTGCCAGCAGTCGTACAGGGTTCCAGGACGAGCAGTACTTC | CASSRTGFQDEQYF
TRBJ2-5 | . | . | 15 | TRBV11-3 | TGTGCCAGCGGGCGTTTAGGTGGCCGGGAGGAGACCCAGTACTTC | CASGRLGGREETQYF
TRBJ1-2 | . | TRBD1 | 15 | TRBV6-2/TRBV6-3 | TGTGCCAGCAGTCACGGACAGGGTCCTTTGAGAGGCTACACCTTC | CASSHGQGPLRGYTF
TRBJ2-3 | . | . | 16 | TRBV7-3 | TGTGCCAGCAGCTCCGTGTTGTCAGGGAACCCAGATACGCAGTATTTT | CASSSVLSGNPDTQYF
TRBJ1-1 | . | . | 16 | TRBV6-5 | TGTGCCAGCAGGACCCTACAAGGGTTTAAGGGCACTGAAGCTTTCTTT | CASRTLQGFKGTEAFF
TRBJ2-1 | . | . | 15 | TRBV18 | TGTGCCAGCTCACCGAGGGGGTCCTCCTACAATGAGCAGTTCTTC | CASSPRGSSYNEQFF
TRBJ1-1 | many | . | 14 | TRBV12-3/TRBV12-4 | TGTGCCACCCAGGGGAGGGGACTAGATGCTGAAGCTTTCTTT | CATQGRGLDAEAFF
TRBJ1-5 | . | . | 13 | TRBV2 | TGTGCCAGCAGGGGTGATAGCAATCAGCCCCAGCATTTT | CASRGDSNQPQHF
TRBJ2-3 | . | . | 14 | TRBV29-1 | TGCAGCGTTGAACCGCGGGGAAGCACAGATACGCAGTATTTT | CSVEPRGSTDTQYF
TRBJ2-2 | . | TRBD1 | 13 | TRBV15 | TGTGCCACCCGACAGGGGAACACCGGGGAGCTGTTTTTT | CATRQGNTGELFF
TRBJ2-5 | . | . | 13 | TRBV19 | TGTGCCAGTAGTAGAAACGGGCGGGAGACCCAGTACTTC | CASSRNGRETQYF
TRBJ2-5 | few | . | 17 | TRBV7-2 | TGTGCCAGCAGCCCCCCCAGGTTCCAGACCCAAAAAGAGACCCAGTACTTC | CASSPPRFQTQKETQYF
TRBJ1-3 | few | . | 13 | TRBV24-1 | TGTGCCACCAGTCGGGGCTCTGGAAACACCATATATTTT | CATSRGSGNTIYF
TRBJ2-7 | few | TRBD2 | 17 | TRBV6-2/TRBV6-3 | TGTGCCAGCAGCTCGACTAGCGGGAGGCTCCGCTCCTACGAGCAGTACTTC | CASSSTSGRLRSYEQYF
TRBJ2-7 | . | . | 13 | TRBV4-2 | TGTGCCAGCAGCCGCAACACTGGTTACGAGCAGTACTTC | CASSRNTGYEQYF
TRBJ2-1 | few | TRBD2 | 16 | TRBV12-3/TRBV12-4 | TGTGCCAGCAGTTTAGGGACTAGCGGGGCTTACAATGAGCAGTTCTTC | CASSLGTSGAYNEQFF
TRBJ2-1 | . | . | 14 | TRBV5-4 | TGTGCCAGCAGACCACGGGGGCGGGAGAGAGAGCAGTTCTTC | CASRPRGREREQFF
TRBJ2-1 | few | TRBD2 | 13 | TRBV6-1 | TGTGCCAGCAGCAAGCGGGGGAACAATGAGCAGTTCTTC | CASSKRGNNEQFF
TRBJ1-1 | . | . | 14 | TRBV5-1 | TGCGCCAGCAGCCAAGAACTGGGGAACACTGAAGCTTTCTTT | CASSQELGNTEAFF
TRBJ2-7 | few | TRBD2 | 14 | TRBV5-1 | TGCGCCAGCAGCCCCATAGCGGGAGGCTACGAGCAGTACTTC | CASSPIAGGYEQYF
TRBJ2-2 | . | TRBD2 | 15 | TRBV30 | TGTGCCTGGAGCAGGGCGGGGGTGGACACCGGGGAGCTGTTTTTT | CAWSRAGVDTGELFF
TRBJ2-4 | . | TRBD2 | 14 | TRBV12-3/TRBV12-4 | TGTGCCAGCAGTTTAGGTAGCGGGATAGGCATTCAGTACTTC | CASSLGSGIGIQYF
TRBJ1-1 | once | . | 17 | TRBV3-1 | TGTGCCAGCAGCCAAGATAGTCAGAGGCAGGGGAACACTGAAGCTTTCTTT | CASSQDSQRQGNTEAFF
TRBJ2-2 | . | TRBD1 | 15 | TRBV12-3/TRBV12-4 | TGTGCCAGCAGCTCGGGGACAGGTGAAACCGGGGAGCTGTTTTTT | CASSSGTGETGELFF